These 27 T cell receptor beta chains originate from one sample sequenced in a study of T cells after yellow fever vaccination. TCRdb reprocessed the 5' RACE reads via MiXCR and lists one record per CDR3 protein. This sample has approximately 300,000 distinct CDR3 sequences, with around 6.8% found just once. The sequenced sample was PBMCs, obtained about 41 days after the first yellow fever vaccination. All receptors come from a man between 18 and 29 years old who received the YFV17D yellow fever vaccine.

The chain combines TRBV12-3 or TRBV12-4 with TRBJ1-6; no firm D call. There are 13 residues in the CDR3. Trimming took off 8 bases at V and 7 bases at J, with 12 bases between the two ends. The CDR3 here is CASQQRTNSPLHF. The CDR3 DNA sequence: TGTGCCAGCCAACAGAGAACCAATTCACCCCTCCACTTT.

This clonotype was picked up a small number of times. V and J are TRBV30 and TRBJ2-1; the match to TRBD1 covers 10 bases. Trimming cost V 1 base and J 8 bases; bases outside gene matches: 5. The germline V gene encodes CDR1 GTSNPN and CDR2 SVGIG (reference sequence). The CDR3 has 14 residues. Here the CDR3 reads CAWSDGTGDYEQFF. The DNA for the CDR3 is TGTGCCTGGAGTGATGGGACAGGGGACTATGAGCAGTTCTTC. Full variable domain (missing parts from reference TRBV30 and TRBJ2-1): SQTIHQWPATLVQPVGSPLSLECTVEGTSNPNLYWYRQAAGRGLQLLFYSVGIGQISSEVPQNLSASRPQDRQFILSSKKLLLSDSGFYLCAWSDGTGDYEQFFGPGTRLTVL.

This clonotype was seen only a few times. The chain is built from TRBV19 and TRBJ2-3; 9 nucleotides align to TRBD1. Germline CDR1 is LNHDA and CDR2 is SQIVND (reference sequence). The V and J ends lost 5 bases and 1 base, in that order; junction bases with no gene match: 4. The CDR3 consists of 15 residues. DNA for the CDR3: TGTGCCAGTAGTGCTAGGACAGGGGGCACAGATACGCAGTATTTT. Translated, it gives CASSARTGGTDTQYF.

This chain uses TRBV6-5 with TRBJ2-3; D remains unclear. V was shortened by 0 bases and J by 6 bases, with 10 bases between the two germline ends. This CDR3 comprises 14 residues. The germline V gene has CDR1 MNHEY and CDR2 SVGAGI. The CDR3 DNA is TGTGCCAGCAGTTACTCGAATTTAGCTGATACGCAGTATTTT. Protein product: CASSYSNLADTQYF.

This clonotype occurred many times. The rearrangement uses TRBV4-3 and TRBJ2-6; no definite D call. The germline V and J ends were trimmed by 0 bases and 0 bases, with 12 bases remaining between them. Germline V gene lookup returns CDR1 LGHNA and CDR2 YSLEER. CDR3 size: 18 residues. The CDR3 protein is CASSQDRAFGSGANVLTF. In DNA form, the CDR3 reads TGCGCCAGCAGCCAAGATCGTGCATTCGGCTCTGGGGCCAACGTCCTGACTTTC.

This clonotype was picked up a small number of times. V is TRBV7-9 and J is TRBJ1-1; no clear D. There are 13 residues in the CDR3. With 4 bases removed from V and 4 bases from J, the gap between germline ends came to 10 bases. CDR1 is SEHNR and CDR2 is FQNEAQ in the germline V gene (reference sequence). CDR3: CASSSTAPTEAFF. Here the CDR3 DNA reads TGTGCCAGCAGCTCTACTGCCCCCACTGAAGCTTTCTTT.

This clonotype has only a few counts. This sequence joins TRBV24-1 and TRBJ2-3, with a tentative D call TRBD1 (5 bases). The germline CDR1 and CDR2 sequences are KGHDR and SFDVKD. The V end lost 1 base, the J end lost 2 bases, and 18 bases lay between the germline ends. The CDR3 has 18 residues. CDR3 region: CATSDFGRTRQNTDTQYF. CDR3 bases: TGTGCCACCAGTGATTTCGGTCGGACAAGACAAAACACAGATACGCAGTATTTT.

This clonotype has ten or more counts. This chain uses TRBV5-4 with TRBJ2-1, with 9 nucleotides matching TRBD1. The germline V gene has CDR1 SGHNT and CDR2 YYREEE (reference sequence). This CDR3 region has 16 residues. V was pared by 0 bases and J by 4 bases, with 5 bases of the junction left unmatched. As DNA, the CDR3 is TGTGCCAGCAGCTTGGCGACAGGGGGGAGTTACAATGAGCAGTTCTTC. This encodes CASSLATGGSYNEQFF.

Ten or more counts support this clonotype. The chain has TRBV11-1 and TRBJ1-1; 9 bases are shared with TRBD1. V was pared by 3 bases and J by 4 bases, with 9 bases of the junction left unmatched. This CDR3 is built from 16 residues. Germline-derived CDR1 and CDR2 are SGHAT and FQDESV (reference sequence). CDR3 protein: CASSFSTGGLGTEAFF. Here the CDR3 DNA reads TGTGCCAGCAGCTTTTCGACAGGGGGGTTAGGCACTGAAGCTTTCTTT.

This clonotype came up many times. The CDR3 region is CASSPGTGGNEQFF. In nucleotides, the CDR3 is TGTGCCAGCAGTCCCGGGACAGGGGGCAATGAGCAGTTCTTC. The chain combines TRBV6-7 with TRBJ2-1; 11 positions match TRBD1. TRBV6-7 falls under the ORF class, with uncertain function. There are 14 residues in the CDR3. Unmatched junction bases numbered 3, after V lost 5 bases and J lost 6 bases.

This clonotype was seen only a few times. The chain links TRBV6-6 to TRBJ2-7; D possibly corresponds to TRBD1 (5 bases). This CDR3 is 13 amino acids long. Germline V gene lookup returns CDR1 MNHNY and CDR2 SVGAGI (reference sequence). Trimming stripped 6 bases from V and 4 bases from J, with 13 bases between. CDR3 loop: CASSQGRNYEQYF. CDR3 coding DNA: TGTGCCAGCAGCCAGGGCCGTAATTACGAGCAGTACTTC.

This rearrangement joins TRBV5-1 to TRBJ2-3; D is unresolved. Trimming pared 1 base from V and 8 bases from J, leaving 17 bases between. CDR1 is SGHRS and CDR2 is YFSETQ in the germline V gene. The CDR3 is made up of 15 amino acids. The CDR3 is CASSLTPADLGTQYF. In DNA form, the CDR3 reads TGCGCCAGCAGCTTGACCCCGGCCGACCTGGGTACGCAGTATTTT.

The gene calls are TRBV6-1 and TRBJ1-1, with a tentative D call TRBD1 (5 bases). The germline V gene encodes CDR1 MNHNS and CDR2 SASEGT. The CDR3 length is 17 residues. Trimming cost V 6 bases and J 4 bases, with 24 bases left between them. The CDR3 spells CASSLVQGLGPRTEAFF. The DNA for the CDR3 is TGTGCCAGCAGCCTCGTTCAGGGATTGGGACCCCGCACTGAAGCTTTCTTT.

This chain links TRBV29-1 with TRBJ1-1, with 8 bases aligning to TRBD1. Germline V gives CDR1 SQVTM, CDR2 ANQGSEA. CDR3 size: 14 residues. The ends lost 6 bases at V and 11 bases at J; junction bases unmatched: 17. Written as DNA, the CDR3 is TGCAGCGTGCGAGGGACAGGAGCCTCAAAATCGGCTTTCTTT. Its translation is CSVRGTGASKSAFF.

The chain joins TRBV2 to TRBJ2-2; the D gene is possibly TRBD2 (5 bases). The CDR3 is made up of 15 amino acids. The germline V gene has CDR1 SNHLY and CDR2 FYNNEI. V was cut by 6 bases and J by 0 bases, with 11 bases left in between. CDR3 protein: CASREVATNTGELFF. CDR3 nucleotide sequence: TGTGCCAGCAGGGAGGTAGCGACGAACACCGGGGAGCTGTTTTTT.

This clonotype was counted ten times or more. CDR3 in amino acids: CASRPRDPTSTDTQYF. The DNA for the CDR3 is TGTGCCAGCAGACCTCGGGACCCGACAAGCACAGATACGCAGTATTTT. The rearrangement joins TRBV12-3 or TRBV12-4 to TRBJ2-3; D may correspond to TRBD1 or TRBD2 (5 bases each). V was shortened by 6 bases and J by 0 bases, with 16 bases between the two germline ends. This CDR3 contains 16 residues.

This clonotype was observed a few times. The chain couples TRBV7-6 to TRBJ2-3; no firm D call. CDR3 length: 14 amino acids. V was cut by 1 base and J by 4 bases, with 9 bases left in between. Germline CDR1 is SGHVS and CDR2 is FNYEAQ. The CDR3 coding sequence is TGTGCCAGCAGCTTAGAGCGAGGTTCAGATACGCAGTATTTT. This translates into CASSLERGSDTQYF.

This clonotype has ten or more counts. The chain links TRBV5-1 to TRBJ1-1, with TRBD1 as a possible D gene (6 bases). The length of the CDR3 is 14 residues. V gave up 4 bases and J gave up 3 bases, with 13 bases separating them. Germline V gives CDR1 SGHRS, CDR2 YFSETQ. The CDR3 is CASSTRGSDTEAFF. In DNA, the CDR3 is TGCGCCAGCAGCACCAGGGGCTCGGACACTGAAGCTTTCTTT.

This clonotype has more than one count but fewer than ten. The genes are TRBV7-8 and TRBJ1-5; D remains ambiguous. In germline, CDR1 is SGHVS, CDR2 FQNEAQ. This CDR3 region has 13 residues. V was shortened by 5 bases and J by 7 bases, with 12 bases between the two germline ends. The CDR3 DNA sequence: TGTGCCAGCAGCAAAAGCGGGAGGCAGCCCCAGCATTTT. Its protein product is CASSKSGRQPQHF.

This rearrangement joins TRBV6-2 or TRBV6-3 to TRBJ2-5; TRBD2 aligns across 8 bases. The CDR3 has 16 residues. The V gene end was trimmed by 6 bases and the J gene end by 4 bases; junction bases not matched to a gene: 13. The germline gives CDR1 MNHEY, CDR2 SVGEGT. CDR3 sequence reads: CASSRGGTRLGETQYF. The CDR3, as DNA: TGTGCCAGCAGCCGGGGGGGAACGAGGTTGGGAGAGACCCAGTACTTC.

The rearrangement links TRBV30 to TRBJ2-3; no reliable D call. CDR3 length equals 12 residues. From germline, CDR1 is GTSNPN and CDR2 SVGIG (reference sequence). V was pared by 1 base and J by 6 bases, with 8 bases between. The CDR3 bases are TGTGCCTGGAGTGAGATACCGGATACGCAGTATTTT. This gives the protein CAWSEIPDTQYF.

CDR3 amino acids: CASKQGVSNQPQHF. CDR3 sequence (DNA): TGTGCCAGCAAACAGGGGGTAAGCAATCAGCCCCAGCATTTT. The V gene is TRBV27, the J gene TRBJ1-5, with 8 bases lining up with TRBD1. The junction had 3 bases not matched to a gene; V was cut back by 7 bases and J by 1 base. The length of the CDR3 is 14 residues. Germline CDR1 and CDR2: MNHEY and SMNVEV (reference sequence).

This clonotype was seen a handful of times. The chain carries TRBV7-2 and TRBJ1-4; the match to TRBD1 covers 11 bases. The CDR3 length is 15 residues. Per the germline V gene, CDR1 is SGHTA and CDR2 is FQGNSA. V was clipped by 4 bases and J by 7 bases; unmatched bases: 5. CDR3 sequence: CASSSRTGGFEKLFF. Here the CDR3 DNA reads TGTGCCAGCAGCTCCAGGACAGGGGGCTTTGAAAAACTGTTTTTT.

This clonotype came up a few times. The CDR3 spells CASSQDLGTTNEQFF. CDR3 DNA: TGTGCCAGCAGCCAAGATCTTGGGACGACCAATGAGCAGTTCTTC. The rearrangement joins TRBV3-1 to TRBJ2-1; D may correspond to TRBD1 or TRBD2 (5 bases each). Germline V gene sequence: CDR1 LGHDT, CDR2 YNNKEL (reference sequence). The CDR3 runs 15 residues. V was pared by 0 bases and J by 6 bases, with 12 bases between.

This clonotype came up a few times. The chain uses TRBV5-1 and TRBJ1-4; TRBD1 matches 7 bases. Germline lookup yields CDR1 SGHRS and CDR2 YFSETQ. The J segment lost 2 bases and the V segment lost 5 bases, leaving 3 bases of the junction unmatched. The CDR3 spans 14 residues. DNA of the CDR3: TGCGCCAGCAGAGGGACAGTCACTAATGAAAAACTGTTTTTT. Translated: CASRGTVTNEKLFF.

This clonotype was found a few times. The chain couples TRBV20-1 to TRBJ2-2; D is uncertain. Germline-derived CDR1 and CDR2 are DFQATT and SNEGSKA (reference sequence). The CDR3 length is 14 residues. V dropped 0 bases and J dropped 6 bases, with 11 bases sitting between them. CDR3 protein: CSARDWGAPGELFF. In nucleotides, the CDR3 is TGCAGTGCTAGAGATTGGGGTGCCCCCGGGGAGCTGTTTTTT.

This clonotype has more than one count but fewer than ten. The chain uses TRBV19 and TRBJ2-1; D unresolved. The CDR3 is 13 amino acids. Between the trimmed V and J ends, which lost 6 bases and 8 bases, there was a span of 14 bases. Germline V gives CDR1 LNHDA, CDR2 SQIVND (reference sequence). This chain's CDR3 is CASSLKQGDEQFF. For the CDR3, the DNA is TGTGCCAGTAGCCTAAAGCAAGGCGATGAGCAGTTCTTC. The variable domain in full, with the rest retrieved from reference TRBV19 and TRBJ2-1, is DGGITQSPKYLFRKEGQNVTLSCEQNLNHDAMYWYRQDPGQGLRLIYYSQIVNDFQKGDIAEGYSVSREKKESFPLTVTSAQKNPTAFYLCASSLKQGDEQFFGPGTRLTVL.